The 28 T cell receptor beta chains listed next were all sequenced from one sample in a study of identical twins. TCRdb independently ran MiXCR on the 5' RACE reads; one entry per CDR3 protein. The repertoire holds 700,000 to 950,000 distinct CDR3 sequences, with 9% to 15% as singletons. This sample also appeared in a second study, on yellow fever vaccine responses in identical twins.

The sequenced sample was PBMCs. The receptors here all came from a young woman in good health.

This clonotype appeared a few times. J is TRBJ1-2 and V is TRBV5-1; possible D gene TRBD1, 5 bases. This CDR3 contains 14 residues. With 1 base removed from V and 4 bases from J, the gap between germline ends came to 11 bases. Germline values: CDR1 SGHRS, CDR2 YFSETQ. This CDR3 reads CASSLWQGSYGYTF. The CDR3 DNA reads as TGCGCCAGCAGCTTGTGGCAGGGAAGCTATGGCTACACCTTC. The whole variable domain, remainder taken from reference TRBV5-1 and TRBJ1-2, is KAGVTQTPRYLIKTRGQQVTLSCSPISGHRSVSWYQQTPGQGLQFLFEYFSETQRNKGNFPGRFSGRQFSNSRSEMNVSTLELGDSALYLCASSLWQGSYGYTFGSGTRLTVV.

In its sample, this clonotype was seen many times. V usage is TRBV11-2 and J usage is TRBJ2-3; D call uncertain. This CDR3 has 16 residues. Germline V gene data show CDR1 as SGHAT and CDR2 as FQNNGV. V was clipped by 5 bases and J by 0 bases, with 15 bases between them. The CDR3 loop is CASSPRTGPSTDTQYF. The CDR3, as DNA: TGTGCCAGCAGCCCTCGGACCGGACCTAGCACAGATACGCAGTATTTT.

The chain joins TRBV3-1 to TRBJ2-1; TRBD2 might be the D (6 bases). CDR3 length: 14 residues. Germline values: CDR1 LGHDT, CDR2 YNNKEL (reference sequence). V lost 0 bases, J lost 6 bases, and 9 bases lay in between. CDR3 nucleotide sequence: TGTGCCAGCAGCCAAGATACTAGCACCAATGAGCAGTTCTTC. Translated, it gives CASSQDTSTNEQFF.

This clonotype has just a few counts. The CDR3 region is CASRRGRETSTDTQYF. The CDR3 DNA sequence: TGTGCCAGCAGACGGGGGCGGGAAACGTCCACAGATACGCAGTATTTT. The chain links TRBV28 to TRBJ2-3, with D tentatively TRBD1 or TRBD2 (6 bases each). The germline V and J ends were trimmed by 6 bases and 2 bases, with 18 bases remaining between them. The CDR3 loop spans 16 amino acids. Germline V CDR1 and CDR2: MDHEN, SYDVKM.

This chain joins TRBV11-2 and TRBJ2-7, with D possibly being TRBD1 or TRBD2 (5 bases each). Trimming removed 2 bases at V and 9 bases at J, with 17 bases between. This CDR3 spans 14 amino acids. The germline CDR1 and CDR2 sequences are SGHAT and FQNNGV. Written as DNA, the CDR3 is TGTGCCAGCAGCTTACCCGGAGACAGCGGTCGGCAGTACTTC. Its translation: CASSLPGDSGRQYF.

This clonotype came up a few times. The V call is TRBV9, the J call TRBJ2-6; D is unresolved. Germline V lookup: CDR1 SGDLS, CDR2 YYNGEE. The CDR3 consists of 18 residues. With 0 bases removed from V and 2 bases from J, the gap between germline ends came to 15 bases. The chain's CDR3 is CASSVGFGGVAGANVLTF. CDR3 sequence (DNA): TGTGCCAGCAGCGTAGGGTTTGGCGGAGTCGCTGGGGCCAACGTCCTGACTTTC.

This clonotype was observed a few times. This chain connects TRBV6-1 to TRBJ1-6, with D maybe TRBD1 (5 bases). The germline V and J ends were trimmed by 5 bases and 3 bases, with 14 bases remaining between them. CDR1 is MNHNS and CDR2 is SASEGT in the germline V gene. The CDR3 runs to 16 residues. This chain's CDR3 is CASSLNRDSYNSPLHF. In nucleotides, the CDR3 is TGTGCCAGCAGTCTGAACAGAGACAGCTATAATTCACCCCTCCACTTT.

In its sample, this clonotype was seen many times. This sequence joins TRBV6-2 or TRBV6-3 and TRBJ1-4; D remains ambiguous. Germline lookup yields CDR1 MNHEY and CDR2 SVGEGT. V was clipped by 5 bases and J by 1 base, with 8 bases between them. The CDR3 has 14 residues. CDR3 sequence (DNA): TGTGCCAGCAGTGGACGGCTAACTAATGAAAAACTGTTTTTT. It codes for CASSGRLTNEKLFF.

The gene calls are TRBV7-8 and TRBJ2-7; D remains unclear. With 5 bases removed from V and 2 bases from J, the gap between germline ends came to 16 bases. CDR1 and CDR2 from the germline V gene are SGHVS and FQNEAQ. CDR3 length: 15 residues. The CDR3 DNA is TGTGCCAGCAGCGCGTTTGGACCAACTGCCTACGAGCAGTACTTC. It translates to CASSAFGPTAYEQYF.

This clonotype appeared a few times. J is TRBJ2-5 and V is TRBV2, with D hard to call. Germline V lookup: CDR1 SNHLY, CDR2 FYNNEI. The V end lost 7 bases, the J end lost 5 bases, and 8 bases lay between the germline ends. The CDR3 has 11 residues. CDR3 protein: CASKLGETQYF. The CDR3 coding sequence is TGTGCCAGCAAGCTGGGGGAGACCCAGTACTTC. Supplemented by reference TRBV2 and TRBJ2-5, the full variable domain reads EPEVTQTPSHQVTQMGQEVILRCVPISNHLYFYWYRQILGQKVEFLVSFYNNEISEKSEIFDDQFSVERPDGSNFTLKIRSTKLEDSAMYFCASKLGETQYFGPGTRLLVL.

The rearrangement joins TRBV18 to TRBJ1-3; D gene ambiguous. Germline V gene sequence: CDR1 KGHSH, CDR2 LQKENI. Trimming removed 9 bases from V and 4 bases from J, with 10 bases in between. The CDR3 runs to 12 residues. This CDR3 is CASSDGGNTIYF. Here the CDR3 DNA reads TGTGCCAGTTCGGACGGGGGAAACACCATATATTTT.

This clonotype has more than one count but fewer than ten. The chain has TRBV7-8 and TRBJ2-4; D might be TRBD2 (6 bases). With 4 bases removed from V and 1 base from J, the gap between germline ends came to 20 bases. The CDR3 contains 18 residues. CDR1 and CDR2 from the germline V gene are SGHVS and FQNEAQ. CDR3 DNA: TGTGCCAGCAGCTCTCTGGACTACCCCTTGAATGCCAAAAACATTCAGTACTTC. Residues: CASSSLDYPLNAKNIQYF. The full variable domain, rest sourced from reference TRBV7-8 and TRBJ2-4, is GAGVSQSPRYKVAKRGQDVALRCDPISGHVSLFWYQQALGQGPEFLTYFQNEAQLDKSGLPSDRFFAERPEGSVSTLKIQRTQQEDSAVYLCASSSLDYPLNAKNIQYFGAGTRLSVL.

The chain recombines TRBV27 with TRBJ1-1, with D perhaps matching TRBD1 (6 bases). The CDR3 loop spans 16 amino acids. The germline CDR1 and CDR2 sequences are MNHEY and SMNVEV (reference sequence). V was clipped by 0 bases and J by 2 bases, with 13 bases between them. CDR3 amino acids: CASSLSSLGGNTEAFF. CDR3 nucleotide sequence: TGTGCCAGCAGTTTATCAAGCCTCGGGGGCAACACTGAAGCTTTCTTT.

The chain uses TRBV4-1 and TRBJ2-5, with 7 positions matching TRBD2. V lost 0 bases, J lost 2 bases, and 6 bases stayed unmatched. Germline V gene data show CDR1 as MGHRA and CDR2 as YSYEKL. The length of the CDR3 is 16 residues. The CDR3 nucleotides are TGCGCCAGCAGCCAAGAGCCAGGGCGGGGGCAAGAGACCCAGTACTTC. Protein product: CASSQEPGRGQETQYF.

This clonotype has more than one count but fewer than ten. This rearrangement joins TRBV15 to TRBJ1-2, with D unresolved. Germline V gene sequence: CDR1 LNHNV, CDR2 YYDKDF (reference sequence). The CDR3 contains 16 residues. V was trimmed by 0 bases and J by 0 bases, leaving 11 bases between them. CDR3 region: CATSRDFSTTNYGYTF. The CDR3 nucleotides read TGTGCCACCAGCAGAGATTTCTCGACTACTAACTATGGCTACACCTTC.

In its sample, this clonotype was seen a few times. The rearrangement links TRBV7-9 to TRBJ1-5, with 7 bases that match TRBD1. CDR1 is SEHNR, CDR2 FQNEAQ, per germline (reference sequence). The CDR3 is 15 amino acids. The trim removed 5 bases at V and 6 bases at J, leaving 10 bases unmatched. The CDR3 DNA is TGTGCCAGCAGCCAGGGGGGCCGACAAAGTCAGCCCCAGCATTTT. This codes for CASSQGGRQSQPQHF.

Only a few counts were recorded for this clonotype. V and J are TRBV20-1 and TRBJ2-7, with D perhaps TRBD2 (9 bases). The CDR3 has 13 amino acids. Germline-derived CDR1 and CDR2 are DFQATT and SNEGSKA (reference sequence). V gave up 6 bases and J gave up 6 bases, with 18 bases separating them. The CDR3 region has the DNA TGCAGTGCCAGGGGGCGGGAGGGCCTCGAGCAGTACTTC. Translating gives CSARGREGLEQYF.

This clonotype was seen only a few times. The chain is built from TRBV20-1 and TRBJ1-3; 7 nucleotides align to TRBD1. Germline V lookup: CDR1 DFQATT, CDR2 SNEGSKA (reference sequence). The CDR3 runs 16 residues. Losses at the gene ends were 0 bases for V and 1 base for J; bases not matched to a gene: 6. The CDR3 spells CSARDGTVQSGNTIYF. The CDR3 region has the DNA TGCAGTGCTAGAGATGGGACAGTTCAGTCTGGAAACACCATATATTTT.

The rearrangement links TRBV5-1 to TRBJ2-1, with D possibly TRBD1 on 5 matching bases. The CDR3 is made up of 15 amino acids. V was clipped by 4 bases and J by 3 bases, with 14 bases between them. Germline CDR1 SGHRS, CDR2 YFSETQ. The DNA for the CDR3 is TGCGCCAGCAGCCCCTGGGAACAGGACTACAATGAGCAGTTCTTC. It translates to CASSPWEQDYNEQFF.

At least ten counts were recorded for this clonotype. The rearrangement joins TRBV3-1 to TRBJ1-6; TRBD1 aligns across 7 bases. Trimming cost V 4 bases and J 10 bases; bases outside gene matches: 10. The CDR3 loop spans 15 amino acids. Germline V gene sequence: CDR1 LGHDT, CDR2 YNNKEL (reference sequence). CDR3 protein: CASSLGTEINSPLHF. CDR3 DNA sequence: TGTGCCAGCAGCCTTGGGACAGAGATCAACTCACCCCTCCACTTT.

This clonotype has a handful of counts. The chain combines TRBV12-3 or TRBV12-4 with TRBJ1-6; D might be TRBD1 (6 bases). The CDR3 runs to 14 residues. V was cut by 7 bases and J by 7 bases, with 14 bases left in between. CDR3 in amino acids: CASTLQGFNSPLHF. CDR3 nucleotides: TGTGCCAGCACCCTACAGGGATTCAATTCACCCCTCCACTTT.

This clonotype was seen many times. This rearrangement joins TRBV4-1 to TRBJ2-3; 7 nucleotides line up with TRBD1. After removal of 1 base from V and 4 bases from J, the junction contained 5 bases not matched to a gene. The germline CDR1 and CDR2 sequences are MGHRA and YSYEKL. The CDR3 covers 15 residues. The DNA for the CDR3 is TGCGCCAGCAGCCAAGGAGACAGGGCCGCAGATACGCAGTATTTT. Protein product: CASSQGDRAADTQYF.

The chain recombines TRBV6-1 with TRBJ1-1; 11 bases map to TRBD1. There are 14 residues in the CDR3. Germline V lookup: CDR1 MNHNS, CDR2 SASEGT. V shed 7 bases, J shed 5 bases, and the junction held 6 bases outside the gene matches. The CDR3 loop reads CASILDRGRTEAFF. The CDR3 DNA reads as TGTGCCAGCATCCTGGACAGGGGGCGGACTGAAGCTTTCTTT.

A few counts support this clonotype. A junction boundary mismatches the germline segment, possibly from a read error. The rearrangement joins TRBV20-1 to TRBJ1-5; tentatively, D is TRBD1 (6 bases). Germline values: CDR1 DFQATT, CDR2 SNEGSKA (reference sequence). CDR3 length: 13 residues. CDR3 in DNA: TGCAGTGCTCGAGACAGGCTCAATCAGCCCCAGCATTTT. Amino acids: CSARDRLNQPQHF.

J is TRBJ2-5 and V is TRBV3-1, with 10 bases identical to TRBD1. In germline, CDR1 is LGHDT, CDR2 YNNKEL (reference sequence). The trim removed 5 bases at V and 1 base at J, leaving 7 bases unmatched. The CDR3 consists of 16 residues. The CDR3: CASSTGTGVPQETQYF. CDR3 DNA sequence: TGTGCCAGCAGCACCGGGACAGGGGTCCCCCAAGAGACCCAGTACTTC.

The sample holds many counts of this clonotype. J is TRBJ2-7 and V is TRBV5-1; D gene uncertain. Germline V gives CDR1 SGHRS, CDR2 YFSETQ. The CDR3 length is 11 residues. V was pared by 5 bases and J by 7 bases, with 10 bases between. The CDR3 coding sequence is TGCGCCAGCAGACTGGAGAGTGAGCAGTACTTC. Translating it yields CASRLESEQYF.

Ten or more counts support this clonotype. The chain combines TRBV12-3 or TRBV12-4 with TRBJ2-1, with D possibly being TRBD2 (5 bases). V was pared by 3 bases and J by 5 bases, with 8 bases between. The CDR3 runs to 13 residues. CDR3 sequence: CASSFYSDNEQFF. In nucleotides, the CDR3 is TGTGCCAGCAGTTTTTATAGCGACAATGAGCAGTTCTTC.

This clonotype was detected a few times. J is TRBJ2-7 and V is TRBV7-9; 9 nucleotides align to TRBD2. Germline CDR1 reads SEHNR; CDR2 reads FQNEAQ (reference sequence). Germline trimming cut 5 bases from V and 3 bases from J; bases unmatched to any gene: 8. The CDR3 loop spans 15 amino acids. The DNA for the CDR3 is TGTGCCAGCAGCGACCGGGCTAGCGGGGACTACGAGCAGTACTTC. Translated: CASSDRASGDYEQYF.